One and the same sample provided the 22 T cell receptor beta chains below, sequenced in a study of CD8 T cells in ankylosing spondylitis. Study results and limitations: Apparently characteristic of ankylosing spondylitis blood was a TCR beta motif (roughly eight highly homologous variants).

TCRdb reprocessed the 5' RACE reads with MiXCR, giving one entry per CDR3 protein. This sample has a few hundred thousand distinct CDR3 sequences, with approximately 20% found just once. These receptors lack a known antigen. The sample taken for sequencing was blood, either unsorted or a sorted T cell fraction (not recorded which). These receptors were obtained from a male donor with ankylosing spondylitis.

V gene TRBV9 combines with J gene TRBJ2-3, with D tentatively TRBD1 or TRBD2 (6 bases each). This CDR3 comprises 15 residues. Per germline, CDR1 SGDLS and CDR2 YYNGEE. Trimming stripped 4 bases from V and 4 bases from J, with 16 bases between. The CDR3 here is CASSRGLATPDTQYF. The CDR3 DNA follows: TGTGCCAGCAGCCGGGGGCTAGCGACCCCAGATACGCAGTATTTT.

This rearrangement joins TRBV12-3 or TRBV12-4 to TRBJ2-7, with 11 bases aligning to TRBD2. CDR3 length: 15 residues. V shed 3 bases, J shed 4 bases, and the junction held 5 bases outside the gene matches. CDR3 in amino acids: CASSFRTSGPYEQYF. Written as DNA, the CDR3 is TGTGCCAGCAGTTTCCGGACTAGCGGGCCTTACGAGCAGTACTTC.

This clonotype was counted between two and nine times. This sequence joins TRBV27 and TRBJ1-1, with D possibly TRBD1 on 6 matching bases. The CDR3 has 13 residues. Trimming pared 4 bases from V and 5 bases from J, leaving 11 bases between. Germline CDR1 is MNHEY and CDR2 is SMNVEV (reference sequence). The CDR3 DNA sequence: TGTGCCAGCAGTTGGCAGGGGCGGACTGAAGCTTTCTTT. It yields the protein CASSWQGRTEAFF.

The table lists this clonotype with many counts. The chain uses TRBV12-3 or TRBV12-4 and TRBJ1-1, with D possibly matching TRBD1 (6 bases). Between the trimmed V and J ends, which lost 8 bases and 2 bases, there was a span of 15 bases. The CDR3 extends over 14 amino acids. The CDR3 sequence is CASRNRVGNTEAFF. CDR3 DNA: TGTGCCAGCCGCAACAGGGTGGGTAACACTGAAGCTTTCTTT.

This chain uses TRBV28 with TRBJ1-1; no reliable D call. Between the trimmed V and J ends, which lost 5 bases and 6 bases, there was a span of 19 bases. Germline V gene sequence: CDR1 MDHEN, CDR2 SYDVKM. There are 15 residues in the CDR3. This CDR3 reads CASSKINRVASEAFF. The CDR3 coding sequence is TGTGCCAGCAGTAAAATCAACAGAGTGGCATCTGAAGCTTTCTTT.

J is TRBJ1-2 and V is TRBV7-2; D unclear. Germline CDR1 SGHTA, CDR2 FQGNSA. V lost 4 bases to trimming and J lost 0 bases, with 15 bases between them. The CDR3 has 16 residues. The CDR3 sequence is CASSSQSRETNYGYTF. CDR3 in DNA: TGTGCCAGCAGCTCCCAATCACGGGAGACTAACTATGGCTACACCTTC. Drawing the rest from reference TRBV7-2 and TRBJ1-2, the complete variable domain is GAGVSQSPSNKVTEKGKDVELRCDPISGHTALYWYRQSLGQGLEFLIYFQGNSAPDKSGLPSDRFSAERTGGSVSTLTIQRTQQEDSAVYLCASSSQSRETNYGYTFGSGTRLTVV.

The chain recombines TRBV20-1 with TRBJ1-2; 8 nucleotides align to TRBD1. Germline V gene data show CDR1 as DFQATT and CDR2 as SNEGSKA (reference sequence). V dropped 5 bases and J dropped 2; count of bases not matched to a gene: 4. CDR3 length: 13 residues. The CDR3 DNA is TGCAGTGCTGACAGGGGTTACAACTATGGCTACACCTTC. Translated, it gives CSADRGYNYGYTF.

V is TRBV18 and J is TRBJ2-5; unclear D gene. The CDR3 sequence is 12 residues long. The germline V gene encodes CDR1 KGHSH and CDR2 LQKENI. Between the trimmed V and J ends, which lost 3 bases and 9 bases, there was a span of 11 bases. For the CDR3, the DNA is TGTGCCAGCTCACCTCTCGGTTTCCCCCAGTACTTC. This translates into CASSPLGFPQYF.

The chain recombines TRBV27 with TRBJ1-5, with D perhaps matching TRBD1 (6 bases). Per the germline V gene, CDR1 is MNHEY and CDR2 is SMNVEV (reference sequence). CDR3 length: 14 residues. Trimming left V 3 bases short and J 5 bases short, with 11 bases between. The CDR3 is CASSFGTPDQPQHF. Here the CDR3 DNA reads TGTGCCAGCAGTTTCGGGACACCTGATCAGCCCCAGCATTTT.

This chain uses TRBV20-1 with TRBJ2-3; the match to TRBD2 covers 8 bases. CDR3 size: 16 residues. With 0 bases clipped from V and 4 bases from J, the junction kept 9 bases outside the gene matches. Germline V gene lookup returns CDR1 DFQATT and CDR2 SNEGSKA (reference sequence). CDR3 loop: CSARDGQREISDTQYF. The DNA for the CDR3 is TGCAGTGCTAGAGATGGACAGCGGGAGATATCAGATACGCAGTATTTT.

This clonotype has a handful of counts. V is TRBV29-1 and J is TRBJ1-2; no reliable D call. Germline V lookup: CDR1 SQVTM, CDR2 ANQGSEA. The CDR3 covers 11 residues. V was clipped by 4 bases and J by 7 bases, with 10 bases between them. DNA of the CDR3: TGCAGCGTTGTCCGGGATAGTGGCTACACCTTC. Its protein product is CSVVRDSGYTF.

This chain joins TRBV9 and TRBJ1-3, with D possibly TRBD1 on 5 matching bases. This CDR3 region has 15 residues. V was trimmed by 2 bases and J by 4 bases, leaving 13 bases between them. Germline loops: CDR1 SGDLS, CDR2 YYNGEE. CDR3 sequence (DNA): TGTGCCAGCAGCGTTGGACACAGTGCCGGAAACACCATATATTTT. Protein product: CASSVGHSAGNTIYF.

In this sample, this clonotype turned up a few times. The rearrangement joins TRBV19 to TRBJ2-1, with a possible D match to TRBD2 (5 bases). This CDR3 comprises 14 residues. V gave up 1 base and J gave up 8 bases, with 12 bases separating them. CDR1 is LNHDA, CDR2 SQIVND, per germline (reference sequence). CDR3 in amino acids: CASSIAASSDEQFF. CDR3 coding DNA: TGTGCCAGTAGTATAGCGGCTAGCTCGGATGAGCAGTTCTTC. Complete variable domain (other parts from reference TRBV19 and TRBJ2-1): DGGITQSPKYLFRKEGQNVTLSCEQNLNHDAMYWYRQDPGQGLRLIYYSQIVNDFQKGDIAEGYSVSREKKESFPLTVTSAQKNPTAFYLCASSIAASSDEQFFGPGTRLTVL.

A few counts support this clonotype. CDR3 sequence reads: CASSRIGTGGSPLHF. The CDR3 DNA reads TGTGCCAGCAGCCGTATTGGGACAGGGGGCTCACCCCTCCACTTT. V and J are TRBV7-3 and TRBJ1-6; 12 bases agree with TRBD1. Trimming took 5 bases from V and 10 from J; bases not matched to a gene: 6. Germline lookup yields CDR1 SGHTA and CDR2 FQGTGA. The CDR3 length is 15 residues.

This clonotype has just a few counts. The chain links TRBV6-1 to TRBJ1-5, with 8 bases aligning to TRBD1. V trimming: 6 bases; J trimming: 7 bases; junction bases outside the gene matches: 5. Germline V CDR1 and CDR2: MNHNS, SASEGT. The CDR3 is 13 amino acids. The CDR3 sequence is CASSRTGRQPQHF. The DNA of the CDR3 is TGTGCCAGCAGCAGGACAGGGAGACAGCCCCAGCATTTT.

The chain joins TRBV29-1 to TRBJ1-1; tentatively, D is TRBD1 (6 bases). The CDR3 has 12 residues. Trimming stripped 6 bases from V and 1 base from J, with 9 bases between. CDR1 is SQVTM, CDR2 ANQGSEA, per germline. CDR3 in DNA: TGCAGCGTGCCGACAGGGAACACTGAAGCTTTCTTT. Residues: CSVPTGNTEAFF. The complete variable domain, with remaining parts taken from reference TRBV29-1 and TRBJ1-1, reads SAVISQKPSRDICQRGTSLTIQCQVDSQVTMMFWYRQQPGQSLTLIATANQGSEATYESGFVIDKFPISRPNLTFSTLTVSNMSPEDSSIYLCSVPTGNTEAFFGQGTRLTVV.

The rearrangement links TRBV4-1 to TRBJ2-1; D unclear. CDR1 and CDR2 (germline): MGHRA, YSYEKL. The V and J ends lost 2 bases and 9 bases respectively, with 8 bases between them. The CDR3 totals 12 residues. CDR3 amino acids: CASSQPSSEQFF. Here the CDR3 DNA reads TGCGCCAGCAGCCAACCCTCGAGTGAGCAGTTCTTC.

This clonotype was recorded a few times. The rearrangement joins TRBV29-1 to TRBJ1-1, with TRBD1 matching 8 bases. The V gene's germline CDR1 is SQVTM and CDR2 ANQGSEA. The ends lost 7 bases at V and 1 base at J; junction bases unmatched: 5. The CDR3 extends over 13 amino acids. The CDR3 here is CSATGQGNTEAFF. The CDR3 bases are TGCAGCGCGACAGGACAGGGGAACACTGAAGCTTTCTTT.

This chain's CDR3 is CASSQDRGLGSTDTQYF. CDR3 DNA: TGTGCCAGCAGCCAAGATCGGGGACTAGGAAGTACAGATACGCAGTATTTT. This chain uses TRBV4-2 with TRBJ2-3; 8 bases fit TRBD2. This CDR3 comprises 17 residues. The trim removed 0 bases at V and 3 bases at J, leaving 8 bases unmatched. Germline CDR1 and CDR2: LGHNA and YNFKEQ.

V is TRBV5-6 and J is TRBJ2-1; D ambiguous. The CDR3 totals 13 residues. The V end was cut by 6 bases, the J end by 8 bases, with 15 bases between. Germline CDR1 and CDR2: SGHDT and YYEEEE. This chain's CDR3 is CASTFGVKDEQFF. The CDR3 DNA reads TGTGCCAGCACCTTTGGGGTTAAAGATGAGCAGTTCTTC.

This clonotype came up a few times. The chain employs TRBV12-3 or TRBV12-4 and TRBJ1-5; a possible D gene is TRBD1 (5 bases). This CDR3 contains 16 residues. Trimming pared 4 bases from V and 5 bases from J, leaving 18 bases between. The CDR3 DNA reads TGTGCCAGCAGTTCGGGCCTCAGGGCAGGCTATCAGCCCCAGCATTTT. Its protein is CASSSGLRAGYQPQHF.

J is TRBJ2-6 and V is TRBV7-2; D gene unclear. Per germline, CDR1 SGHTA and CDR2 FQGNSA. The CDR3 covers 16 residues. V gave up 5 bases and J gave up 3 bases, with 14 bases separating them. CDR3 sequence: CASSRGGWVGANVLTF. Written as DNA, the CDR3 is TGTGCCAGCAGCCGAGGTGGCTGGGTTGGGGCCAACGTCCTGACTTTC.